These 25 T cell receptor beta chains were sequenced from one sample in a study of CD8 T cells in ankylosing spondylitis. TCRdb independently ran MiXCR on the 5' RACE reads; one entry per CDR3 protein. The profile shows roughly 150,000 distinct CDR3 sequences, around 9.6% of them singletons. The source material was blood, either unsorted or a sorted T cell fraction (not recorded which). Source of these receptors: a female donor with ankylosing spondylitis or in good health (not recorded which).

The chain employs TRBV4-2 and TRBJ2-7; D is tentatively TRBD1 or TRBD2 (6 bases each). Germline V gene sequence: CDR1 LGHNA, CDR2 YNFKEQ. V lost 0 bases and J 5 bases, leaving 11 bases between the germline ends. This CDR3 contains 14 residues. The CDR3 here is CASSQDGGWDEQYF. As DNA, the CDR3 is TGTGCCAGCAGCCAAGACGGGGGCTGGGACGAGCAGTACTTC.

This clonotype has just a few counts. The chain couples TRBV11-2 to TRBJ2-6; D is undetermined. This CDR3 is built from 15 residues. Germline V gene data show CDR1 as SGHAT and CDR2 as FQNNGV. With 1 base removed from V and 2 bases from J, the gap between germline ends came to 6 bases. CDR3 bases: TGTGCCAGCAGCTTAGTTCGGGCTGGGGCCAACGTCCTGACTTTC. Translated: CASSLVRAGANVLTF.

This clonotype was seen a few times. The rearrangement joins TRBV6-6 to TRBJ2-1, with D unclear. Trimming stripped 6 bases from V and 9 bases from J, with 12 bases between. The CDR3 is 12 residues long. In germline, CDR1 is MNHNY, CDR2 SVGAGI (reference sequence). The DNA for the CDR3 is TGTGCCAGCAGCTCCTACACTGGTGAGCAGTTCTTC. Protein sequence: CASSSYTGEQFF.

The chain has TRBV7-3 and TRBJ2-1; possibly TRBD2 for D (6 bases). The V end was cut by 5 bases, the J end by 4 bases, with 15 bases between. This CDR3 contains 15 residues. Per the germline V gene, CDR1 is SGHTA and CDR2 is FQGTGA. CDR3 sequence reads: CASSLKNGLYNEQFF. CDR3 sequence (DNA): TGTGCCAGCAGCCTGAAAAATGGACTATACAATGAGCAGTTCTTC.

A remark on this clonotype: A much larger clone differs by one base, so this may be a read error. The chain combines TRBV10-3 with TRBJ2-3; D unresolved. The CDR3 spans 11 residues. The germline gives CDR1 ENHRY, CDR2 SYGVKD. V gave up 2 bases and J gave up 12 bases, with 9 bases separating them. CDR3 residues: CAISEENLQYF. CDR3 coding DNA: TGTGCCATCAGTGAGGAAAACCTCCAGTATTTT.

This clonotype was observed a handful of times. The CDR3 sequence: CASSLEPASGKDTQYF. CDR3 DNA sequence: TGTGCCAGCAGCTTAGAACCGGCTAGCGGGAAGGATACGCAGTATTTT. This chain joins TRBV7-8 and TRBJ2-3; 9 bases are a match to TRBD2. Germline V CDR1 and CDR2: SGHVS, FQNEAQ. Trimming cost V 1 base and J 6 bases; bases outside gene matches: 8. This CDR3 contains 16 residues.

This clonotype was detected a few times. The chain combines TRBV6-5 with TRBJ2-3, with D tentatively TRBD2 (5 bases). CDR1 is MNHEY, CDR2 SVGAGI, per germline. This CDR3 is 15 amino acids long. Trimming pared 1 base from V and 0 bases from J, leaving 8 bases between. CDR3 nucleotide sequence: TGTGCCAGCAGTTACTACCGGGAAAGCACAGATACGCAGTATTTT. This translates into CASSYYRESTDTQYF.

CDR3 loop: CASSPPPSSGANVLTF. In DNA, the CDR3 is TGTGCCAGCAGCCCTCCCCCGAGCTCTGGGGCCAACGTCCTGACTTTC. The V and J genes are TRBV7-9 and TRBJ2-6; D is ambiguous. The CDR3 has 16 residues. Trimming pared 5 bases from V and 0 bases from J, leaving 11 bases between. Germline lookup yields CDR1 SEHNR and CDR2 FQNEAQ (reference sequence).

The chain uses TRBV2 and TRBJ1-2; D gene ambiguous. The germline V and J ends were trimmed by 10 bases and 4 bases, with 7 bases remaining between them. The CDR3 extends over 10 amino acids. From germline, CDR1 is SNHLY and CDR2 FYNNEI. The CDR3 DNA is TGTGCCATCCGACCCTATGGCTACACCTTC. Its protein product is CAIRPYGYTF.

This clonotype was observed a few times. The chain recombines TRBV14 with TRBJ2-1; 8 nucleotides match TRBD2. The trim removed 3 bases at V and 10 bases at J, leaving 11 bases unmatched. CDR1 and CDR2 (germline): SGHDN, FVKESK. This CDR3 has 15 amino acids. In nucleotides, the CDR3 is TGTGCCAGCAGCCATTACGGGAGGGCCGCAGGAGAGCAGTTCTTC. Protein sequence: CASSHYGRAAGEQFF. The entire variable domain, with the rest obtained from reference TRBV14 and TRBJ2-1, is as follows: EAGVTQFPSHSVIEKGQTVTLRCDPISGHDNLYWYRRVMGKEIKFLLHFVKESKQDESGMPNNRFLAERTGGTYSTLKVQPAELEDSGVYFCASSHYGRAAGEQFFGPGTRLTVL.

The chain uses TRBV7-9 and TRBJ2-3; 10 nucleotides line up with TRBD2. CDR1 and CDR2 from the germline V gene are SEHNR and FQNEAQ (reference sequence). V trimming: 0 bases; J trimming: 2 bases; junction bases outside the gene matches: 2. The CDR3 is 16 amino acids. The CDR3 nucleotides are TGTGCCAGCAGCTTAGCCACTAGCGGGAACACAGATACGCAGTATTTT. Translation: CASSLATSGNTDTQYF. Supplemented by reference TRBV7-9 and TRBJ2-3, the full variable domain reads DTGVSQNPRHKITKRGQNVTFRCDPISEHNRLYWYRQTLGQGPEFLTYFQNEAQLEKSRLLSDRFSAERPKGSFSTLEIQRTEQGDSAMYLCASSLATSGNTDTQYFGPGTRLTVL.

This clonotype was counted a few times. This sequence joins TRBV24-1 and TRBJ1-1; TRBD1 is a possible D gene (6 bases). The V gene's germline CDR1 is KGHDR and CDR2 SFDVKD. The CDR3 covers 13 residues. V was pared by 6 bases and J by 8 bases, with 15 bases between. The CDR3 is CATSTGQLSEAFF. The CDR3 region has the DNA TGTGCCACCAGTACCGGACAGCTCTCGGAAGCTTTCTTT.

This clonotype was observed a handful of times. The genes are TRBV20-1 and TRBJ1-2, with D maybe TRBD1 (5 bases). CDR3 size: 14 residues. The V end lost 3 bases, the J end lost 5 bases, and 16 bases lay between the germline ends. The germline gives CDR1 DFQATT, CDR2 SNEGSKA (reference sequence). The DNA of the CDR3 is TGCAGTGCTAGGGACCAGGGCCAGGTATATGGCTACACCTTC. Amino acid sequence: CSARDQGQVYGYTF.

This clonotype was counted ten times or more. The gene calls are TRBV7-2 and TRBJ2-7; 14 bases map to TRBD2. In germline, CDR1 is SGHTA, CDR2 FQGNSA. The CDR3 contains 14 residues. The J segment lost 6 bases and the V segment lost 5 bases, leaving 3 bases of the junction unmatched. The CDR3 DNA reads TGTGCCAGCAGCATAGGGACTAGCGGGAGCGAGCAGTACTTC. This encodes CASSIGTSGSEQYF.

In this sample, this clonotype turned up a few times. The V gene is TRBV28, the J gene TRBJ2-3, with 10 bases matching TRBD1. In germline, CDR1 is MDHEN, CDR2 SYDVKM. The trim removed 6 bases at V and 4 bases at J, leaving 7 bases unmatched. The CDR3 covers 15 residues. CDR3: CASSQDRGDADTQYF. The CDR3 DNA reads as TGTGCCAGCAGCCAGGACAGGGGGGACGCAGATACGCAGTATTTT.

The chain is built from TRBV25-1 and TRBJ2-2, with 7 bases matching TRBD2. This CDR3 has 14 amino acids. Trimming at V came to 4 bases and at J to 6 bases, leaving 5 bases not matched to a gene. Per the germline V gene, CDR1 is MGHDK and CDR2 is SYGVNS. The CDR3 region is CASSGGGEPGELFF. Here the CDR3 DNA reads TGTGCCAGCAGTGGGGGAGGGGAACCCGGGGAGCTGTTTTTT.

This clonotype was recorded once. The chain is built from TRBV4-1 and TRBJ2-2; D gene ambiguous. Germline V gives CDR1 MGHRA, CDR2 YSYEKL. V was shortened by 10 bases and J by 4 bases, with 16 bases between the two germline ends. This CDR3 spans 14 amino acids. This CDR3 reads CATARTGSTGELFF. DNA for the CDR3: TGCGCCACCGCGAGGACGGGCTCCACCGGGGAGCTGTTTTTT.

CDR3 sequence reads: CASSMGDGAFF. The CDR3 nucleotides read TGTGCCAGTAGTATGGGTGACGGAGCTTTCTTT. The rearrangement joins TRBV19 to TRBJ1-1; unclear D gene. V was clipped by 3 bases and J by 10 bases, with 9 bases between them. Germline CDR1 LNHDA, CDR2 SQIVND (reference sequence). CDR3 length: 11 residues. Supplemented by reference TRBV19 and TRBJ1-1, the full variable domain reads DGGITQSPKYLFRKEGQNVTLSCEQNLNHDAMYWYRQDPGQGLRLIYYSQIVNDFQKGDIAEGYSVSREKKESFPLTVTSAQKNPTAFYLCASSMGDGAFFGQGTRLTVV.

The CDR3 DNA sequence: TGCAGCGTTGAAGCGGAGACTAGCTACAATGAGCAGTTCTTC. It translates to CSVEAETSYNEQFF. The V gene is TRBV29-1, the J gene TRBJ2-1, with a weak D call TRBD2 (6 bases). The CDR3 is made up of 14 amino acids. Per germline, CDR1 SQVTM and CDR2 ANQGSEA. The V gene lost 1 base and the J gene lost 3 bases, with 10 bases spanning the gap.

To note about this clonotype: Relative to the germline gene, one junction end is altered; a read error may explain this. CDR3 in amino acids: CAGSQGTGLAGRETQYF. In DNA, the CDR3 is TGCGCCGGCAGCCAAGGCACCGGGCTAGCGGGTCGTGAGACCCAGTACTTC. The V and J genes are TRBV4-3 and TRBJ2-5; 8 nucleotides agree with TRBD2. The CDR3 covers 17 residues. The germline gives CDR1 LGHNA, CDR2 YSLEER.

The chain uses TRBV7-9 and TRBJ2-3; 7 positions agree with TRBD1. Germline values: CDR1 SEHNR, CDR2 FQNEAQ (reference sequence). Trimming cost V 5 bases and J 6 bases; bases outside gene matches: 14. The CDR3 totals 16 residues. CDR3 sequence (DNA): TGTGCCAGCAGCCCAAAAGTCGACAGGGTTAGGGATACGCAGTATTTT. The encoded protein is CASSPKVDRVRDTQYF.

This clonotype was observed many times. The chain carries TRBV12-3 or TRBV12-4 and TRBJ2-1; 8 bases line up with TRBD2. The junction had 20 bases not matched to a gene; V was cut back by 7 bases and J by 0 bases. This CDR3 is 20 amino acids long. The CDR3 sequence: CASTPAWGSGILSSYNEQFF. Here the CDR3 DNA reads TGTGCCAGCACCCCGGCCTGGGGTAGCGGGATCTTGAGCTCCTACAATGAGCAGTTCTTC.

Ten or more counts support this clonotype. This chain connects TRBV7-2 to TRBJ1-1; no clear D gene. The CDR3 runs 14 residues. Germline CDR1 reads SGHTA; CDR2 reads FQGNSA. Trimming stripped 5 bases from V and 3 bases from J, with 13 bases between. This CDR3 is CASSTPGKDTEAFF. CDR3 nucleotide sequence: TGTGCCAGCAGCACCCCGGGGAAGGACACTGAAGCTTTCTTT.

The chain recombines TRBV19 with TRBJ1-1; the D is unclear. Germline V CDR1 and CDR2: LNHDA, SQIVND (reference sequence). The germline V and J ends were trimmed by 3 bases and 1 base, with 6 bases remaining between them. This CDR3 spans 13 amino acids. The CDR3 region is CASSIGRNTEAFF. CDR3 DNA: TGTGCCAGTAGTATCGGACGGAACACTGAAGCTTTCTTT.

There are a few counts of this clonotype. The CDR3 DNA reads as TGTGCCAGCAGTTACTGGCAGTTGGATCAGCCCCAGCATTTT. Translating gives CASSYWQLDQPQHF. This chain joins TRBV6-2 or TRBV6-3 and TRBJ1-5, with D uncertain. The CDR3 consists of 14 residues. CDR1 is MNHEY and CDR2 is SVGEGT in the germline V gene. V was cut by 1 base and J by 5 bases, with 9 bases left in between.